This TCR beta chain stems from a study of T cells in Graves' hyperthyroidism and ophthalmopathy. General study results and limits: Most thyroid clonotypes that were expanded above 0.001 also turned up in blood. The model identified upcoming ophthalmopathy a median around 6 months ahead of onset.

Amplification of TCR beta CDR3 regions was performed using RNA transcripts as template. When the TCR CDR3 underwent first-round RT-PCR, the HTBI primer set was used. TCRdb re-analysed the multiplex PCR reads in MiXCR, keeping a single row per CDR3 protein. The sample has about 340,000 distinct CDR3 sequences; 15% to 20% are singletons. For Graves' hyperthyroidism to be stable, ophthalmopathy could not progress within 18 months. The authors took PBMCs from 10 ml fresh peripheral blood. This clonotype was found many times. Its antigen is currently unknown. The CDR3 is made up of 15 amino acids. Germline CDR1 SGHTA, CDR2 FQGNSA. Trimming stripped 2 bases from V and 5 bases from J, with 15 bases between.

Sequences were obtained from blood. The genes are TRBV7-2 and TRBJ2-5; either TRBD1 or TRBD2 may fit D (6 bases each). The clonotype originates from a woman aged 50 to 60 with Graves' hyperthyroidism. The CDR3 protein is CASSLTSGGGETQYF. The CDR3 DNA follows: TGTGCCAGCAGCTTAACCTCCGGGGGCGGGGAGACCCAGTACTTC.